This is a list of T cell receptor beta chains from one sample in a study of brain T cells in children with intractable seizures. Only in-frame clones appear in the TCRdb table, and some are missing; sequencing was by immunoSEQ multiplex PCR. The table shows about 350,000 clones, with 93% occurring only once. The input for sequencing was peripheral blood, taken 4 to 5 months after surgery. The receptors originated from a boy less than two years old with tuberous sclerosis and intractable seizures. Both conserved end residues are part of each CDR3. Fields, in order: clone size, V gene, J gene, D gene, CDR3 DNA, CDR3 protein. The D gene is left open where the match is weak. Only some rows state a clone size, as once, few, many or a class for expanded clones.

NA	TRBV7-9	TRBJ1-4	NA	TGTGCCAGCAGCCATACCGGCCCGGCGGACGAGGGGGAAAAACTGTTTTTT	CASSHTGPADEGEKLFF
NA	TRBV9	TRBJ2-1	NA	TGTGCCAGCAGCGTAGAAGTAAATGAGCAGTTCTTC	CASSVEVNEQFF
NA	TRBV19	TRBJ2-1	NA	TGTGCCAGTAGTATTATACAGGGCCATGAGCAGTTCTTC	CASSIIQGHEQFF
NA	TRBV11-3	TRBJ2-7	NA	TGTGCCAGCAGCTTAGAGGGTCTAGCGAGGACCCGGGGGTACGAGCAGTACTTC	CASSLEGLARTRGYEQYF
NA	TRBV10-3	TRBJ2-4	NA	TGTGCCATCAAATCCGGACACTTAGCCAAAAACATTCAGTACTTC	CAIKSGHLAKNIQYF
NA	TRBV2	TRBJ2-3	NA	TGTGCCAGCAGGACCGGGTTCGCAGATACGCAGTATTTT	CASRTGFADTQYF
NA	TRBV7-9	TRBJ2-7	NA	TGTGCCAGCAGCTCTAGTGTTAGCGGTACCACGGGGGAGCAGTACTTC	CASSSSVSGTTGEQYF
NA	TRBV15	TRBJ1-4	TRBD1	TGTGCCACCAGCAGAGATGGGACAGGGGATGAAAAACTGTTTTTT	CATSRDGTGDEKLFF
few	TRBV2	TRBJ2-2	NA	TGTGCCACAGATGGGACCGGGGAGCTGTTTTTT	CATDGTGELFF
NA	TRBV7-3	TRBJ2-1	TRBD2	TGTGCCAGCAGCTTAGGTACTAGCGGGGGGTTTAATGAGCAGTTCTTC	CASSLGTSGGFNEQFF
once	TRBV10-2	TRBJ1-1	TRBD1	TGCGCCAGCAGGGCGAACCGGGACAGGGCACGAACTGAAGCTTTCTTT	CASRANRDRARTEAFF
NA	TRBV5-4	TRBJ1-1	NA	TGTGCCAGCAGCCCCAGGGGACGATCCCCTGAAGCTTTCTTT	CASSPRGRSPEAFF
NA	TRBV7-6	TRBJ2-5	NA	TGTGCCAGCAGACGTGGATTCCAAGAGACCCAGTACTTC	CASRRGFQETQYF
NA	TRBV11-2	TRBJ1-3	NA	TGTGCCAGCAGCTTAGGCATGGCGTCAGGAAACACCATATATTTT	CASSLGMASGNTIYF
NA	TRBV6-5	TRBJ1-2	NA	TGTGCCAGCAGCAGATTGGCAGAGTATGGCTACACCTTC	CASSRLAEYGYTF
NA	TRBV28	TRBJ1-1	NA	TGTGCCAGCACCCTAGGGGGACGAAGCACTGAAGCTTTCTTT	CASTLGGRSTEAFF
NA	TRBV7-2	TRBJ1-1	NA	TGTGCCAGCAGCTTTGGACCGTCCGAAGCTTTCTTT	CASSFGPSEAFF
NA	TRBV4-1	TRBJ1-1	TRBD1	TGCGCCAGCAGTATTGGCCGGGACAGAGTCGTTGAAGCTTTCTTT	CASSIGRDRVVEAFF
NA	TRBV4-1	TRBJ1-2	NA	TGCGCCAGCAGCCCCTTCGGACGGAGGAATGGCTACACCTTC	CASSPFGRRNGYTF
NA	TRBV6-5	TRBJ1-1	NA	TGTGCCAGCAACAGGGTGATGAACACTGAAGCTTTCTTT	CASNRVMNTEAFF
NA	TRBV6-1	TRBJ1-2	NA	TGTGCCAGCAGTGAATGGGGGGGAGGCTACACCTTC	CASSEWGGGYTF
once	TRBV7-9	TRBJ1-1	NA	TGTGCCAGCAGACAAACAGGAATGAACACTGAAGCTTTCTTT	CASRQTGMNTEAFF
NA	TRBV4-1	TRBJ2-3	TRBD2	TGCGCCAGCAGCCCTCTAGCGGGAGGGCAACGAGATACGCAGTATTTT	CASSPLAGGQRDTQYF
NA	TRBV19	TRBJ2-3	TRBD2	TGTGCCAGTAGCCTGGCTAGCGGGAGTTCGGATACGCAGTATTTT	CASSLASGSSDTQYF
once	TRBV5-4	TRBJ2-1	NA	TGTGCCAGCAGCTTGGAGTGGACTTCAGAGTACAATGAGCAGTTCTTC	CASSLEWTSEYNEQFF
NA	TRBV9	TRBJ1-2	TRBD1	TGTGCCAGCAGCGTAGATTCAGGGGGACGCTATGGCTACACCTTC	CASSVDSGGRYGYTF
NA	TRBV7-9	TRBJ1-1	NA	TGTGCCAGCAGCTTAGTTGGGGCCACTGAAGCTTTCTTT	CASSLVGATEAFF
NA	TRBV21-1	TRBJ1-6	NA	TGTGCCAGCCGCCACAGCACCAGCCCACGGGATTCACCCCTCCACTTT	CASRHSTSPRDSPLHF
NA	TRBV20-1	TRBJ2-7	NA	TGCAGTGCTAGGCAGATGGGGGAGCAGTACTTC	CSARQMGEQYF
NA	TRBV27	TRBJ2-7	NA	TGTGCCAGCAGCATGAGTCTAGCGGACAGCTCCTACGAGCAGTACTTC	CASSMSLADSSYEQYF
NA	TRBV2	TRBJ1-6	NA	TGTGCCATCACAATGCCAGTGCGTAATTCACCCCTCCACTTT	CAITMPVRNSPLHF
once	TRBV19	TRBJ1-1	NA	TGTGCCAGTAGTCTCAGGGGTATGGACACTGAAGCTTTCTTT	CASSLRGMDTEAFF
NA	TRBV30	TRBJ1-5	TRBD1	TGTGCCTGGAGTGTAGGGGGGACAGGGCCGGTCCAGCCCCAGCATTTT	CAWSVGGTGPVQPQHF
NA	TRBV19	TRBJ2-7	NA	TGTGCCAGTAGTGACGGGGGATATTACGAGCAGTACTTC	CASSDGGYYEQYF
few	TRBV6-1	TRBJ1-1	NA	TGTGCCAGCAGTGATTATTGGAACACTGAAGCTTTCTTT	CASSDYWNTEAFF
few	TRBV4-1	TRBJ1-1	TRBD1	TGCGCCAGCAGCCAACTTTACAGGGGACAGAACACTGAAGCTTTCTTT	CASSQLYRGQNTEAFF
NA	TRBV5-6	TRBJ2-5	TRBD1	TGTGCCAGCAGCTTGGTTGGGACAGGCCAAGAGACCCAGTACTTC	CASSLVGTGQETQYF
few	TRBV6-1	TRBJ1-4	NA	TGTGCCAGCAGTGAAGCTAAGGGCAAAGATGAAAAACTGTTTTTT	CASSEAKGKDEKLFF
NA	TRBV4-1	TRBJ2-3	TRBD2	TGCGCCAGCAGCCAACCCCCACTAGCGGGTCAAGATACGCAGTATTTT	CASSQPPLAGQDTQYF
NA	TRBV29-1	TRBJ2-7	TRBD1	TGCAGCGTCTTAACGGGACAGGCCTACGAGCAGTACTTC	CSVLTGQAYEQYF
NA	TRBV2	TRBJ2-7	NA	TGTGCCAGCAGTGAAGGGGGGGCATGGTACGAGCAGTACTTC	CASSEGGAWYEQYF
NA	TRBV10-3	TRBJ1-5	NA	TGTGCCATCAGTGAGATATTTGGCAGGGCGAATAATCAGCCCCAGCATTTT	CAISEIFGRANNQPQHF
NA	TRBV29-1	TRBJ2-5	NA	TGCAGCGTTGGGAGAACTCAAGAGACCCAGTACTTC	CSVGRTQETQYF
NA	TRBV4-2	TRBJ2-7	NA	TGTGCCAGCAGCCAAGAACTCGGACAATCCTACGAGCAGTACTTC	CASSQELGQSYEQYF
NA	TRBV6-5	TRBJ1-1	TRBD1	TGTGCCAGCGGACCTCAGGGGGCATGGACTGAAGCTTTCTTT	CASGPQGAWTEAFF
NA	TRBV27	TRBJ2-7	NA	TGTGCCAGCAGTTTATCTCTCAGGGATGGGCAGTACTTC	CASSLSLRDGQYF
once	TRBV29-1	TRBJ1-2	TRBD1	TGCAGCGTGGAAATGAGGGACAGGGAATACTATGGCTACACCTTC	CSVEMRDREYYGYTF
NA	TRBV23-1	TRBJ2-7	TRBD2	TGCGCCAGCAGTGAAGCGGGGCCTCCCTTACTCTACGAGCAGTACTTC	CASSEAGPPLLYEQYF
few	TRBV5-3	TRBJ2-7	TRBD1	TGTGCCAGAAGCTTGAGGGACAGGGGTAGCGGGACTACCTACGAGCAGTACTTC	CARSLRDRGSGTTYEQYF
NA	TRBV4-2	TRBJ2-2	TRBD2	TGTGCCAGCAGCCCTCTAGCGGGGGGGCCGGGAACCGGGGAGCTGTTTTTT	CASSPLAGGPGTGELFF
NA	TRBV29-1	TRBJ1-2	TRBD1	TGCAGCGTTTCCCGGACAGGGGTAGGGTATGGCTACACCTTC	CSVSRTGVGYGYTF
NA	TRBV7-9	TRBJ2-7	NA	TGTGCCAGCGCCAGGGCCCCCTACGAGCAGTACTTC	CASARAPYEQYF
NA	TRBV2	TRBJ1-3	TRBD1	TGTGCCAGCAGTTTGACAGGGGGCAACGGAAACACCATATATTTT	CASSLTGGNGNTIYF
once	TRBV24-1	TRBJ1-2	TRBD1	TGTGCCACCAGTGACCCAAGACAGGGTGACCGCTATGGCTACACCTTC	CATSDPRQGDRYGYTF
NA	TRBV5-6	TRBJ2-3	NA	TGTGCCAGCAGCTTTTGGGGTACGCAGTATTTT	CASSFWGTQYF
NA	TRBV29-1	TRBJ1-2	NA	TGCAGCGTTGAAAAGGGAAACTATGGCTACACCTTC	CSVEKGNYGYTF
NA	TRBV3-1/TRBV3-2	TRBJ1-2	TRBD1	TGTGCCAGCAGCCACGGACAGGGTAACTATGGCTACACCTTC	CASSHGQGNYGYTF